This TCR beta chain stems from a study of cytomegalovirus exposure and HLA in healthy donors. Findings and caveats of the study: A cluster of highly shared sequence variants was likely a sequencing artifact.

About this clone: The target antigen is unknown.

V was clipped by 3 bases and J by 1 base, with 16 bases between them. The CDR3 extends over 18 amino acids. CDR1 is MDHEN, CDR2 SYDVKM, per germline. Primers for the PCR totalled 60 Vbeta and 13 Jbeta. The protocol was immunoSEQ multiplex PCR, while the TCRdb copy is restricted to in-frame clones and leaves out a portion. The sample shows over 150,000 clones, about 80% of them seen only once. The chain uses TRBV28 and TRBJ1-6, with D unclear. Specimen: PBMCs. The source is a man aged 25-45 years in good health and CMV-seropositive. The CDR3, as DNA: TGTGCCAGCAGTTTGTCGTCGGGGTTTGGGTCCTATAATTCACCCCTCCACTTT. Amino acids: CASSLSSGFGSYNSPLHF. Full variable domain (outside the CDR3, taken from reference TRBV28 and TRBJ1-6): DVKVTQSSRYLVKRTGEKVFLECVQDMDHENMFWYRQDPGLGLRLIYFSYDVKMKEKGDIPEGYSVSREKKERFSLILESASTNQTSMYLCASSLSSGFGSYNSPLHFGNGTRLTVT.